These 7 T cell receptor beta chains originate from one sample sequenced in a study of cytomegalovirus exposure and HLA in healthy donors (dated by TCRdb to about 2017). Library prep was done by the immunoSEQ multiplex PCR assay. The multiplex PCR relied on a mix of 60 forward primers for TCR Vbeta segments and 13 reverse primers for TCR Jbeta segments. The table comes from immuneACCESS by way of TCRdb, which keeps in-frame sequences with V and J called. Part of the clones is missing from these tables; in studies checked, under half for an unresolved V gene and the rest for unknown reasons. This sample lists over 85,000 clones; about two thirds were detected once. The top ten clonotypes cover 1.2% of the sample. Sequencing was carried out using PBMCs. These receptors all stem from a female donor in good health and CMV-seronegative.

This clone was recorded only once. This chain connects TRBV19 to TRBJ1-1, with D possibly matching TRBD1 (5 bases). The V end lost 5 bases, the J end lost 12 bases, and 19 bases lay between the germline ends. The CDR3 runs 13 residues. Per germline, CDR1 LNHDA and CDR2 SQIVND (reference sequence). The CDR3: CASSFGTPLYPFF. CDR3 bases: TGTGCCAGTAGTTTCGGGACTCCACTATACCCTTTCTTT.

The rearrangement joins TRBV7-6 to TRBJ2-1; the match to TRBD1 covers 7 bases. The CDR3 is 14 amino acids. Germline V gene lookup returns CDR1 SGHVS and CDR2 FNYEAQ. V lost 4 bases, J lost 6 bases, and 6 bases stayed unmatched. The CDR3 sequence is CASSSLYRGNEQFF. The CDR3 DNA sequence: TGTGCCAGCAGCTCACTGTACAGGGGCAATGAGCAGTTCTTC.

The chain links TRBV11-1 to TRBJ1-1, with unresolved D. V was clipped by 5 bases and J by 8 bases, with 15 bases between them. This CDR3 is built from 13 residues. CDR1 is SGHAT and CDR2 is FQDESV in the germline V gene (reference sequence). This chain's CDR3 is CASSAQSQEEAFF. The CDR3, as DNA: TGTGCCAGCAGCGCACAATCTCAGGAAGAAGCTTTCTTT. The entire variable domain, with the rest obtained from reference TRBV11-1 and TRBJ1-1, is as follows: EAEVAQSPRYKITEKSQAVAFWCDPISGHATLYWYRQILGQGPELLVQFQDESVVDDSQLPKDRFSAERLKGVDSTLKIQPAELGDSAMYLCASSAQSQEEAFFGQGTRLTVV.

This clone was picked up a small number of times. Other DNA sequences in the sample encode the same CDR3. The J gene is TRBJ1-6, the V gene TRBV4-3; weak D call: TRBD1 (5 bases). The CDR3 runs 16 residues. V shed 0 bases and J shed 9 bases, with 15 bases lying between them. Germline assignment: CDR1 LGHNA and CDR2 YSLEER. The CDR3, as DNA: TGCGCCAGCAGCCAAGATCTTTGGACAAAGGTTTCACCCCTCCACTTT. Translation gives CASSQDLWTKVSPLHF.

V gene TRBV9 combines with J gene TRBJ2-3; 8 bases align to TRBD2. V was pared by 4 bases and J by 6 bases, with 10 bases of the junction left unmatched. The germline gives CDR1 SGDLS, CDR2 YYNGEE. CDR3 length: 15 amino acids. The CDR3 DNA reads as TGTGCCAGCAGCCTCGGGGGGGTTCGTTTGGATACGCAGTATTTT. Protein: CASSLGGVRLDTQYF.

The J gene is TRBJ2-7, the V gene TRBV28; tentatively, D is TRBD2 (5 bases). V was clipped by 7 bases and J by 4 bases, with 11 bases between them. The CDR3 contains 12 residues. The germline V gene encodes CDR1 MDHEN and CDR2 SYDVKM. CDR3 DNA: TGTGCCAGCACAGCGCCGGGGTACGAGCAGTACTTC. It codes for CASTAPGYEQYF.

V gene TRBV7-2 combines with J gene TRBJ2-5; 12 bases fit TRBD2. V was clipped by 5 bases and J by 2 bases; unmatched bases: 6. The CDR3 spans 16 residues. Per germline, CDR1 SGHTA and CDR2 FQGNSA. The CDR3 coding sequence is TGTGCCAGCAGCCCACGACTAGCGGGGGCGCAAGAGACCCAGTACTTC. Protein product: CASSPRLAGAQETQYF.